This T cell receptor (beta chain) was captured by sequencing in a study of T cell repertoires in ileal Crohn's disease. Whole-study findings and limits: All patients with clonality above 26.8% had endoscopic recurrence. Mucosal expansions were suggested to be mainly CD8 T cells. Active smokers at surgery had more clonal expansions than non-smokers.

Before sorting, lamina propria lymphocytes were separated from surgical specimens by density gradient. Included were adult ileal or ileocolonic Crohn's patients indicated for ileocolonic resection. Remarks on this clone: The antigen is not known.

The assay was immunoSEQ multiplex PCR, and TCRdb's table has in-frame clones only and misses some. The table records some 390 clones, roughly 70% of them present only once. The sequence came from an adult with Crohn's disease. Input material: CD8+ T cells sorted from the ileum.

The DNA for the CDR3 is TGTGCCAGCAGCTTCCGGCCCTGGGGACTAGACGAGACCCAGTACTTC. The encoded protein is CASSFRPWGLDETQYF. The rearrangement joins TRBV11-2 to TRBJ2-5; TRBD2 matches 8 bases. Trimming at V came to 3 bases and at J to 5 bases, leaving 11 bases not matched to a gene. The CDR3 runs 16 residues. From germline, CDR1 is SGHAT and CDR2 FQNNGV.